The next 20 T cell receptor beta chains were all read from a single sample in a study of CXCR3-negative and CXCR3-positive naive CD8 T cells. Study observations and caveats: Naive cells positive for CXCR3 carried more hydrophobic TRB CDR3s than CXCR3-negative ones.

These receptors have no identified antigens. The study made its TRB cDNA libraries by 5' RACE, adding UMI labels. One entry per CDR3 protein, without DNA, is what TCRdb gives after re-calling the 5' RACE reads. The specimen's table records around 110,000 distinct CDR3 sequences. Sequenced material: naive CXCR3+ CD8+ T cells from blood. Subset noted: CD45RO-CCR7+CD27+CD95- naive CD8+ T cells expressing CXCR3 (TNR3+). The receptors stem from a human donor in good health. Some clones in this sample may be carry-over from other donors' samples.

V usage is TRBV29-1 and J usage is TRBJ2-1; TCRdb picks TRBD2, but there is no DNA to check that call. The CDR3 covers 14 residues. CDR1 is SQVTM, CDR2 ANQGSEA, per germline. The CDR3 region is CSVPSGSLGGEQFF.

J is TRBJ1-1 and V is TRBV7-2. The CDR3 has 15 residues. CDR1 SGHTA and CDR2 FQGNSA come from the germline V gene. The CDR3 loop reads CASSSGFGANTEAFF.

The chain has TRBV29-1 and TRBJ1-3; lacking DNA, the TRBD1 call made by TCRdb goes unchecked. CDR3 length equals 15 residues. Germline CDR1 is SQVTM and CDR2 is ANQGSEA. CDR3 loop: CSVERTGLSGNTIYF.

The V gene is TRBV29-1, the J gene TRBJ2-3; TCRdb selects TRBD2, and the lack of DNA leaves this call unchecked. The CDR3 runs to 15 residues. Germline V gives CDR1 SQVTM, CDR2 ANQGSEA. This CDR3 reads CSVNRRGETTDTQYF.

This sequence joins TRBV29-1 and TRBJ2-1; TCRdb calls TRBD2, which cannot be checked without DNA. CDR3 length: 14 residues. CDR1 and CDR2 (germline): SQVTM, ANQGSEA. CDR3 sequence reads: CSPLLAGGNNEQFF.

V usage is TRBV29-1 and J usage is TRBJ2-1; without DNA, the TCRdb call of TRBD2 cannot be checked. Germline values: CDR1 SQVTM, CDR2 ANQGSEA. This CDR3 region has 15 residues. The CDR3 sequence is CSVAGLAASYNEQFF.

The rearrangement joins TRBV2 to TRBJ2-7; with no DNA, the TCRdb D assignment of TRBD1 cannot be verified. The V gene's germline CDR1 is SNHLY and CDR2 FYNNEI. CDR3 length: 15 residues. CDR3 amino acids: CASSGADSPLAKQYF.

The chain has TRBV27 and TRBJ2-1; the D call from TCRdb, TRBD1, cannot be confirmed without DNA. The CDR3 loop spans 16 amino acids. CDR1 and CDR2 (germline): MNHEY, SMNVEV (reference sequence). This chain's CDR3 is CASSFLTGLSYNEQFF.

The chain links TRBV28 to TRBJ2-3; TCRdb calls TRBD1, which cannot be checked without DNA. There are 17 residues in the CDR3. Germline CDR1 MDHEN, CDR2 SYDVKM. The CDR3 here is CASSPPERYDSTDTQYF.

This chain uses TRBV20-1 with TRBJ2-7; TCRdb's D call, TRBD2, is unchecked because there is no DNA. The CDR3 spans 13 residues. From germline, CDR1 is DFQATT and CDR2 SNEGSKA (reference sequence). CDR3 protein: CSARTSGTYEQYF.

The chain combines TRBV27 with TRBJ2-3; TCRdb indicates TRBD1, and absent DNA this call remains unverified. The CDR3 runs 15 residues. CDR1 is MNHEY, CDR2 SMNVEV, per germline (reference sequence). CDR3 loop: CASSQDRTSTDTQYF.

The rearrangement links TRBV9 to TRBJ2-2. The CDR3 covers 14 residues. Germline V CDR1 and CDR2: SGDLS, YYNGEE. CDR3 region: CASSVAGNTGELFF.

V and J are TRBV7-8 and TRBJ2-1; there is no DNA to check the TCRdb D call of TRBD1. The CDR3 is 16 residues long. The germline gives CDR1 SGHVS, CDR2 FQNEAQ. CDR3 in amino acids: CASSLPTGQGHNEQFF.

The J gene is TRBJ2-1, the V gene TRBV20-1; the TRBD1 assignment by TCRdb is unverifiable without DNA. CDR3 length equals 13 residues. The germline V gene has CDR1 DFQATT and CDR2 SNEGSKA (reference sequence). CDR3 residues: CSARRGTINEQFF.

This chain connects TRBV7-9 to TRBJ2-2; TCRdb lists TRBD2, though no DNA is available to test this call. The CDR3 extends over 13 amino acids. Looked up from germline, CDR1 is SEHNR and CDR2 is FQNEAQ (reference sequence). The CDR3 spells CASSSSGSGELFF.

V usage is TRBV7-8 and J usage is TRBJ2-1; TCRdb gives TRBD1 as the D gene, but with no DNA this cannot be confirmed. The CDR3 has 15 residues. Per the germline V gene, CDR1 is SGHVS and CDR2 is FQNEAQ. CDR3 loop: CASSPDKSSYNEQFF.

This chain links TRBV24-1 with TRBJ2-3; TCRdb's D call of TRBD2 is untestable without DNA. CDR3 length equals 13 residues. Germline V CDR1 and CDR2: KGHDR, SFDVKD. The CDR3 loop reads CATSEGLFDTQYF.

J is TRBJ2-5 and V is TRBV29-1; the TCRdb call, TRBD2, lacks DNA for checking. CDR1 is SQVTM and CDR2 is ANQGSEA in the germline V gene. This CDR3 is built from 14 residues. Here the CDR3 reads CSVASAGAQETQYF.

The chain uses TRBV20-1 and TRBJ2-1; TCRdb proposes TRBD1, but this gene call is untestable without DNA. Germline V gene sequence: CDR1 DFQATT, CDR2 SNEGSKA (reference sequence). The CDR3 is 15 residues long. The chain's CDR3 is CSASPGGGPYNEQFF.

The V gene is TRBV4-3, the J gene TRBJ1-1; TCRdb returns TRBD1, unconfirmable since there is no DNA. Per the germline V gene, CDR1 is LGHNA and CDR2 is YSLEER. CDR3 length: 13 residues. The CDR3 is CASSHTGNTEAFF.